This T cell receptor (beta chain) was profiled in a study of T cells in Graves' hyperthyroidism and ophthalmopathy. Study-wide context: Peripheral blood was obtained at initial diagnosis, preceding any treatment.

Amplification yielded TCR beta CDR3 regions, with RNA transcripts as the source. Using the HTBI primer set, a first-round RT-PCR was run on the TCR CDR3. TCRdb reanalysed the multiplex PCR reads using MiXCR and keeps one entry per CDR3 protein. The data show over 250,000 distinct CDR3 sequences, with about 25% seen just once and approximately 30% held by the top ten. Patients aged 18 to 65 had newly diagnosed hyperthyroidism of under 2 months' duration. First hyperthyroidism diagnosis is when the blood sample was obtained, before any ophthalmopathy symptoms. This clonotype has at least ten counts. The receptor comes from a man aged 35-49 years with Graves' hyperthyroidism that later progressed to Graves' ophthalmopathy. Specimen: blood.

CDR3 DNA: TGCGCCAGCAGCTTGGGGACTAGCGGGAGTCACGGGGAGACCCAGTACTTC. Translation: CASSLGTSGSHGETQYF. The chain is built from TRBV5-1 and TRBJ2-5, with 13 bases identical to TRBD2. The germline CDR1 and CDR2 sequences are SGHRS and YFSETQ. V lost 0 bases, J lost 5 bases, and 7 bases stayed unmatched. The CDR3 is made up of 17 amino acids.